This TCR beta chain derives from a study of tumor-infiltrating lymphocytes in primary liver carcinoma. Both RNA and DNA were isolated together from roughly 20-30 mg of bulk tissue that had not been sorted. CDR1 WSHSY and CDR2 SAAADI come from the germline V gene. The CDR3 has 13 amino acids. On this clonotype: Antigen: not known. An end of the junction differs from the germline gene, which may be a read error.

The investigators made TCR beta cDNA from around 530 ng total RNA, using a constant-region primer. A slightly modified ARM-PCR protocol with three nested multiplex PCR rounds produced these TCR beta libraries. TRBV1-TRBV30 forward primers paired with a C-beta reverse primer drove the first two PCR rounds, about 10 cycles each. TCRdb processed the multiplex PCR reads anew with MiXCR; each CDR3 protein has one entry. There are 47,000 or so distinct CDR3 sequences in the sample; 70% to 75% occur only once, and roughly a quarter lies in the top ten. Study-level findings and limits: Pairs comparing tumor with adjacent tissue or blood overlapped less than pairs drawn from tumor regions.

This receptor was identified in a middle-aged man with primary liver carcinoma and hepatitis B virus infection. Specimen: liver tumor tissue from sampling region 3. As for subset: tumor region T3, left-lateral pole. The chain has TRBV10-2 and TRBJ2-3; perhaps D is TRBD1 or TRBD2 (5 bases each). CDR3 coding DNA: TGCGTCAGCACCCAGGGATTCGAACTAGTCCAGTATTTT. Amino acids: CVSTQGFELVQYF.